This T cell receptor (beta chain) emerged from a study of T-cell reconstitution after alpha-beta-depleted transplantation in children. V lost 0 bases and J lost 0, with 9 bases in between. The CDR3 covers 16 residues. Looked up from germline, CDR1 is LNHNV and CDR2 is YYDKDF (reference sequence). In this sample, this clonotype turned up a few times. Preparing the TCRbeta library involved the use of unique molecular identifiers. TCRdb analysed the PCR reads with MiXCR anew, one entry per CDR3 protein. The repertoire holds 450,000 to 600,000 distinct CDR3 sequences, with approximately 29% as singletons.

The rearrangement uses TRBV15 and TRBJ1-5; D gene ambiguous. This TCR was recovered from a human donor who donated a stem cell graft to a child with aplastic anemia. The sequences come from PBMCs from the stem cell graft donor, collected from the stem cell graft. The CDR3: CATSRDEGYSNQPQHF. The CDR3 nucleotides read TGTGCCACCAGCAGAGATGAAGGGTATAGCAATCAGCCCCAGCATTTT.